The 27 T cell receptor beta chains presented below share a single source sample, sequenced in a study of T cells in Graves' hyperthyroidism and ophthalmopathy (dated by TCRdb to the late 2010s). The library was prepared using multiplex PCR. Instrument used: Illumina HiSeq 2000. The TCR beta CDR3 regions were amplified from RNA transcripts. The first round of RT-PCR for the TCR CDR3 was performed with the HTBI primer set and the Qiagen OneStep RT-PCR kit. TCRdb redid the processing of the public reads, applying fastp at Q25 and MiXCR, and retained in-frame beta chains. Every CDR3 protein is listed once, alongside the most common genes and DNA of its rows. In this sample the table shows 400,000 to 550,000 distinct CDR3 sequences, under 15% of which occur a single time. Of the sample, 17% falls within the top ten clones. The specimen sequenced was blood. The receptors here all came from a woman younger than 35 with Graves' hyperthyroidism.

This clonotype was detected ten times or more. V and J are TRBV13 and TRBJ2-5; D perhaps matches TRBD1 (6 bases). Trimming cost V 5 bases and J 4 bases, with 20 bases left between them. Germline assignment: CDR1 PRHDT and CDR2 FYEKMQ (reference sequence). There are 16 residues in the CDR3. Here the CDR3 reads CASSLSQTGYTETQYF. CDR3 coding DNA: TGTGCCAGCAGCCTCTCGCAGACAGGTTATACAGAGACCCAGTACTTC.

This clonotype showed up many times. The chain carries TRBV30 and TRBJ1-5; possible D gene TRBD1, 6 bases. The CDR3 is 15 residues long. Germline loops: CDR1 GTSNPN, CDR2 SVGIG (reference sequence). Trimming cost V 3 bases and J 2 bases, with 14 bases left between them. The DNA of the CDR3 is TGTGCCTGGAGGGCGGGGGCGATTGGCAATCAGCCCCAGCATTTT. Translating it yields CAWRAGAIGNQPQHF. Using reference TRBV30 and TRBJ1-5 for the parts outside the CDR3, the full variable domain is SQTIHQWPATLVQPVGSPLSLECTVEGTSNPNLYWYRQAAGRGLQLLFYSVGIGQISSEVPQNLSASRPQDRQFILSSKKLLLSDSGFYLCAWRAGAIGNQPQHFGDGTRLSIL.

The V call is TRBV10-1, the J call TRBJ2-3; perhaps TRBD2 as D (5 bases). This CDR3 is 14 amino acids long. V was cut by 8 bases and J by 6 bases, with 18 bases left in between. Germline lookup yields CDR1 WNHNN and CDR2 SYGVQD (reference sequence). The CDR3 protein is CASAGGFTFDTQYF. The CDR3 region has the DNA TGCGCCAGCGCGGGCGGATTTACGTTCGATACGCAGTATTTT.

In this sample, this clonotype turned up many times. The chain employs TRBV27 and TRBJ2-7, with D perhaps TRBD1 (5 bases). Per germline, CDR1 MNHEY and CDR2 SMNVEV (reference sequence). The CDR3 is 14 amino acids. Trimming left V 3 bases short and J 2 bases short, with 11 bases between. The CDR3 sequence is CASSFGRGTYEQYF. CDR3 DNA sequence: TGTGCCAGCAGTTTCGGTAGGGGAACCTACGAGCAGTACTTC.

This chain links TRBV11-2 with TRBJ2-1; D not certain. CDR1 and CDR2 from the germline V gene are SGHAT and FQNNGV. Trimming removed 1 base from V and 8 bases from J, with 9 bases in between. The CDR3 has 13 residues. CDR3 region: CASSLVPSHEQFF. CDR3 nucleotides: TGTGCCAGCAGCTTAGTACCATCCCATGAGCAGTTCTTC.

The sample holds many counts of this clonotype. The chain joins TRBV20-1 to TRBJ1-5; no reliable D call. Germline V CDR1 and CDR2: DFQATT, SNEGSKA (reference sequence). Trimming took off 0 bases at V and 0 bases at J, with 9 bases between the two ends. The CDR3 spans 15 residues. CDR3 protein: CSARDGRYSNQPQHF. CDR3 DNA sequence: TGCAGTGCTAGAGACGGGCGGTATAGCAATCAGCCCCAGCATTTT.

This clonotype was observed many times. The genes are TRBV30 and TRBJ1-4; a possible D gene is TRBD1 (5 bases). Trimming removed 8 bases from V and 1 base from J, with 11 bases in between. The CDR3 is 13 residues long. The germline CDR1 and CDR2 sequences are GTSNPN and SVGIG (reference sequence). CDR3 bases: TGTGCCATACAGGCAGGAACTAATGAAAAACTGTTTTTT. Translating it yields CAIQAGTNEKLFF. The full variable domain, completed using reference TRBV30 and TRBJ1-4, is SQTIHQWPATLVQPVGSPLSLECTVEGTSNPNLYWYRQAAGRGLQLLFYSVGIGQISSEVPQNLSASRPQDRQFILSSKKLLLSDSGFYLCAIQAGTNEKLFFGSGTQLSVL.

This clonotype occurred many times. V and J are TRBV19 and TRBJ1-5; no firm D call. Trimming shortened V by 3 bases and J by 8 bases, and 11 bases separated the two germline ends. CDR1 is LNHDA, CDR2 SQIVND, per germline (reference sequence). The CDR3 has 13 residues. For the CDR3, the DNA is TGTGCCAGTAGTATCAGGTGGCGTGAGCCCCAGCATTTT. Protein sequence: CASSIRWREPQHF.

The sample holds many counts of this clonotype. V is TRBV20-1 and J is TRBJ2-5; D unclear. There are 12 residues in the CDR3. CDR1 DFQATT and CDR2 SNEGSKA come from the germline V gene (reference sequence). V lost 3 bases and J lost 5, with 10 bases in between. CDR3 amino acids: CSARAKRETQYF. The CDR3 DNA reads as TGCAGTGCTAGGGCCAAACGGGAGACCCAGTACTTC.

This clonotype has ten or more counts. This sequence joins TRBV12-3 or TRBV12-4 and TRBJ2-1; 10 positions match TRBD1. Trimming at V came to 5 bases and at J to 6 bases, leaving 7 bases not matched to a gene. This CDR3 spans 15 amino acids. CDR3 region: CASSRGTGVVNEQFF. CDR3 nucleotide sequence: TGTGCCAGCAGTCGCGGGACAGGGGTAGTCAATGAGCAGTTCTTC.

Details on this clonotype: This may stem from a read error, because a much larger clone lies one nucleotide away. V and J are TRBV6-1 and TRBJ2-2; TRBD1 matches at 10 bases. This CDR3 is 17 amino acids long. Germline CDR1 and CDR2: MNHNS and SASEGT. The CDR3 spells CASSSRDRGTNTGELSF. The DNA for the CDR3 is TGTGCCAGCAGCAGCCGGGACAGGGGAACGAACACCGGGGAGCTGTCTTTT.

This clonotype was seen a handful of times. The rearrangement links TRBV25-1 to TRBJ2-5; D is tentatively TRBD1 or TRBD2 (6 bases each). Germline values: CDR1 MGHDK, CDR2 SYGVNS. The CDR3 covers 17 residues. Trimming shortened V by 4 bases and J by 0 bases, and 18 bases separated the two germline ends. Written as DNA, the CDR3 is TGTGCCAGCAGTGGGGGACCTCGGGGGCCCCACCAAGAGACCCAGTACTTC. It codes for CASSGGPRGPHQETQYF.

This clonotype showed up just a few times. The CDR3: CASSLFREGNTEAFF. In nucleotides, the CDR3 is TGTGCCAGCAGCCTCTTTAGAGAGGGTAACACTGAAGCTTTCTTT. The rearrangement links TRBV12-3 or TRBV12-4 to TRBJ1-1; D is unclear. CDR3 length: 15 residues. Deletions cut 6 bases from V and 2 bases from J, with 16 bases between.

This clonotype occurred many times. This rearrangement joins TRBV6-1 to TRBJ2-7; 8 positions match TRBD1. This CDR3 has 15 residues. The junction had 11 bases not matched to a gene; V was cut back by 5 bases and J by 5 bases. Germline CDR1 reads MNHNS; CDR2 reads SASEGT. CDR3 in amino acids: CASSSPGQATDEQYF. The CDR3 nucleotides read TGTGCCAGCAGTTCCCCGGGACAGGCGACGGACGAGCAGTACTTC.

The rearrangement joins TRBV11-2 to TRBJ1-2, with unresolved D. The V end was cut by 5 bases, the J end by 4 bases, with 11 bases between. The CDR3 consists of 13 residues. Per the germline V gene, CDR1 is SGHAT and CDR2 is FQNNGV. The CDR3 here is CASSPGVGYGYTF. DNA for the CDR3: TGTGCCAGCAGCCCCGGGGTTGGCTATGGCTACACCTTC.

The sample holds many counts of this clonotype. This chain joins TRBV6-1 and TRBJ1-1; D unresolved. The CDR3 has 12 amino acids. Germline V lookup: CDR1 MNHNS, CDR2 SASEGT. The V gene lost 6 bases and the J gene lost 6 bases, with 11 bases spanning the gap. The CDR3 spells CASRTWTAEAFF. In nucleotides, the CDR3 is TGTGCCAGCAGGACCTGGACGGCTGAAGCTTTCTTT.

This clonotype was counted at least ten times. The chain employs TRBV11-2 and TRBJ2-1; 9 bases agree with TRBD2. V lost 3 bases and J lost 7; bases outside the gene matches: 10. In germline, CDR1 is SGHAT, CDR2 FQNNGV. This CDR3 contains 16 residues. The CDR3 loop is CASSFYRGRALNEQFF. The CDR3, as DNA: TGTGCCAGCAGCTTTTATCGCGGGAGGGCGCTTAATGAGCAGTTCTTC.

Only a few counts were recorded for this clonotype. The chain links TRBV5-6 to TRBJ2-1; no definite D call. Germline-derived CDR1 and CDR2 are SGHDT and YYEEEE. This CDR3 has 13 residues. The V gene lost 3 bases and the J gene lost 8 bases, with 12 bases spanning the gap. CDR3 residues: CASSSLNSYEQFF. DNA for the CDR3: TGTGCCAGCAGCTCCCTGAACTCCTATGAGCAGTTCTTC.

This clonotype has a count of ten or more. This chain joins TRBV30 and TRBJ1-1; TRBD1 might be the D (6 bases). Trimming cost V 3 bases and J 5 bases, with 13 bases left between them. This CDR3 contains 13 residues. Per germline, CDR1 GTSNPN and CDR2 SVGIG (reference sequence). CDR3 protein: CAWSRGGPTEAFF. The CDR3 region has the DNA TGTGCCTGGAGCCGCGGGGGGCCTACTGAAGCTTTCTTT.

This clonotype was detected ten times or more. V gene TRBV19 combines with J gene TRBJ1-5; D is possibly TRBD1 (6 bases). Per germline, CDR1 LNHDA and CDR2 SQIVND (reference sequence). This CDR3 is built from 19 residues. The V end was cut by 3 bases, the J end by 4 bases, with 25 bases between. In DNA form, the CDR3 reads TGTGCCAGTAGTATGAAAGGGTCAGGGGTCTTGAGTGGGAATCAGCCCCAGCATTTT. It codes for CASSMKGSGVLSGNQPQHF.

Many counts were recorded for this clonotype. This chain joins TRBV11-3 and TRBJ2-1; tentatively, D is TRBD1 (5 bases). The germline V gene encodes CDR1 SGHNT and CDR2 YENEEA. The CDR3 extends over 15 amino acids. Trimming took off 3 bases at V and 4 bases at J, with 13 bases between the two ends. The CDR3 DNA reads TGTGCCAGCAGCTTTAGGGGAAACCTGTACAATGAGCAGTTCTTC. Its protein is CASSFRGNLYNEQFF.

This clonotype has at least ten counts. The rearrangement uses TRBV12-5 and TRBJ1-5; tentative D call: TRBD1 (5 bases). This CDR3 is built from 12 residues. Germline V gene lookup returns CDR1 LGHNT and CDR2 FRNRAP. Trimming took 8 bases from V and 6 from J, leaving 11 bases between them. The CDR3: CASRRGAQPQHF. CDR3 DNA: TGTGCTAGTCGCCGCGGGGCTCAGCCCCAGCATTTT.

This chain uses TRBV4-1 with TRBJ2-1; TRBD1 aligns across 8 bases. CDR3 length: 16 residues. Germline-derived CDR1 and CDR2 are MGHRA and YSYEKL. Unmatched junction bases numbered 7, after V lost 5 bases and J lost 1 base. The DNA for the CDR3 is TGCGCCAGCAGCTCACGGACAGGGCAATCCTACAATGAGCAGTTCTTC. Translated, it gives CASSSRTGQSYNEQFF.

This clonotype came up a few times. The CDR3 reads CAISEHGTSGQETQYF. The CDR3 bases are TGTGCCATCAGTGAACACGGGACTAGCGGACAAGAGACCCAGTACTTC. This chain uses TRBV10-3 with TRBJ2-5; TRBD2 aligns across 11 bases. V shed 3 bases, J shed 2 bases, and the junction held 5 bases outside the gene matches. Germline loops: CDR1 ENHRY, CDR2 SYGVKD. This CDR3 comprises 16 residues.

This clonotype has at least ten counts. CDR3 nucleotide sequence: TGTGCCAGCAGTTTATCGCGAGCAGCTAACTATGGCTACACCTTC. Translated: CASSLSRAANYGYTF. The chain combines TRBV27 with TRBJ1-2; the D is unclear. The CDR3 covers 15 residues. The germline V gene has CDR1 MNHEY and CDR2 SMNVEV (reference sequence). Trimming took 0 bases from V and 0 from J, leaving 8 bases between them.

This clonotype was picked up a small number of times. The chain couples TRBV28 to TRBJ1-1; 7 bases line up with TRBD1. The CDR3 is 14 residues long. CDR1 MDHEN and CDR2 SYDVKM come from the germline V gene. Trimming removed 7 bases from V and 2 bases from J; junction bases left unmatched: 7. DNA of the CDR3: TGTGCCAGCACCCAAAACAGGGGCAACACTGAAGCTTTCTTT. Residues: CASTQNRGNTEAFF.

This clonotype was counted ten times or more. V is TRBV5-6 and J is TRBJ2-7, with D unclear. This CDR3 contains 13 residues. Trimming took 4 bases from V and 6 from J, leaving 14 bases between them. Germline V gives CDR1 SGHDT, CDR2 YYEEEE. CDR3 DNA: TGTGCCAGCAGCCGATTTGGGTTGAGCGAGCAGTACTTC. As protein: CASSRFGLSEQYF.